Following are 28 T cell receptor beta chains from one sample sequenced in a study of blood T cell repertoires in COVID-19. Clones were sequenced by immunoSEQ multiplex PCR, and TCRdb holds only the in-frame ones, with some missing. Counted here are around 170,000 clones, roughly four fifths occurring once; the ten biggest clones make up approximately 13%. Sequencing was carried out using peripheral blood. The source of these receptors is a man in his 70s who had recovered from COVID-19.

The V gene is TRBV3-1 (or the pseudogene TRBV3-2), the J gene TRBJ1-1, with D unclear. The CDR3 is 15 residues long. Looked up from germline, CDR1 is LGHDT and CDR2 is YNNKEL (reference sequence). Trimming pared 4 bases from V and 0 bases from J, leaving 12 bases between. Here the CDR3 DNA reads TGTGCCAGCAGCCCCCCCGGAGGAATGAACACTGAAGCTTTCTTT. Its protein product is CASSPPGGMNTEAFF.

This sequence joins TRBV2 and TRBJ1-3, with D tentatively TRBD1 (6 bases). With 5 bases removed from V and 2 bases from J, the gap between germline ends came to 13 bases. The CDR3 length is 15 residues. CDR1 is SNHLY and CDR2 is FYNNEI in the germline V gene. CDR3 DNA: TGTGCCAGCAGTTCACAGGGACTAACTGGAAACACCATATATTTT. Its protein product is CASSSQGLTGNTIYF. The full variable domain, rest sourced from reference TRBV2 and TRBJ1-3, is EPEVTQTPSHQVTQMGQEVILRCVPISNHLYFYWYRQILGQKVEFLVSFYNNEISEKSEIFDDQFSVERPDGSNFTLKIRSTKLEDSAMYFCASSSQGLTGNTIYFGEGSWLTVV.

This chain connects TRBV3-1 (or the pseudogene TRBV3-2) to TRBJ2-5, with no clear D. The CDR3 consists of 13 residues. V lost 2 bases and J lost 5, with 9 bases in between. Looked up from germline, CDR1 is LGHDT and CDR2 is YNNKEL (reference sequence). CDR3 protein: CASSQTTVETQYF. CDR3 bases: TGTGCCAGCAGCCAAACCACAGTTGAGACCCAGTACTTC.

The genes are TRBV5-1 and TRBJ2-7; TRBD2 might be the D (5 bases). The CDR3 runs 14 residues. V lost 4 bases, J lost 7 bases, and 18 bases lay in between. The V gene's germline CDR1 is SGHRS and CDR2 YFSETQ. CDR3 nucleotide sequence: TGCGCCAGCAGCCCGTTTATAGCCGGCGGGGAGCAGTACTTC. Its protein is CASSPFIAGGEQYF.

V is TRBV28 and J is TRBJ2-7; no firm D call. This CDR3 comprises 13 residues. CDR1 and CDR2 from the germline V gene are MDHEN and SYDVKM. The germline V and J ends were trimmed by 6 bases and 2 bases, with 11 bases remaining between them. The CDR3 spells CASSRGPPYEQYF. The CDR3 DNA is TGTGCCAGCAGCCGCGGTCCCCCCTACGAGCAGTACTTC. Using reference TRBV28 and TRBJ2-7 for the parts outside the CDR3, the full variable domain is DVKVTQSSRYLVKRTGEKVFLECVQDMDHENMFWYRQDPGLGLRLIYFSYDVKMKEKGDIPEGYSVSREKKERFSLILESASTNQTSMYLCASSRGPPYEQYFGPGTRLTVT.

In its sample, this clone was seen a few times. The chain has TRBV6-5 and TRBJ2-2; unclear D gene. CDR3 size: 15 residues. Germline V lookup: CDR1 MNHEY, CDR2 SVGAGI. The ends were cut back, 0 bases at V and 5 bases at J, with 10 bases in the middle. Written as DNA, the CDR3 is TGTGCCAGCAGTTACTCGAGTCCAACTACCGGGGAGCTGTTTTTT. This gives the protein CASSYSSPTTGELFF.

V and J are TRBV28 and TRBJ2-3; TRBD2 matches at 8 bases. The CDR3 has 14 residues. The V gene end was trimmed by 11 bases and the J gene end by 3 bases; junction bases not matched to a gene: 10. Germline-derived CDR1 and CDR2 are MDHEN and SYDVKM. The CDR3 DNA reads as TGTGCCCCGACGAGCGGGAGTAGGACAGATACGCAGTATTTT. Residues: CAPTSGSRTDTQYF.

The chain links TRBV7-8 to TRBJ2-7, with D perhaps matching TRBD1 (6 bases). V shed 7 bases and J shed 1 base, with 14 bases lying between them. Germline V lookup: CDR1 SGHVS, CDR2 FQNEAQ. This CDR3 comprises 14 residues. CDR3 nucleotide sequence: TGTGCCAGCACCAAGGACAGTTGGTCCTACGAGCAGTACTTC. Protein: CASTKDSWSYEQYF.

Concerning this clone itself: Other DNA sequences from this sample encode an identical CDR3 as well. This chain joins TRBV9 and TRBJ2-1; 8 nucleotides agree with TRBD2. Losses at the gene ends were 2 bases for V and 0 bases for J; bases not matched to a gene: 4. This CDR3 has 16 amino acids. Germline assignment: CDR1 SGDLS and CDR2 YYNGEE. The CDR3 nucleotides are TGTGCCAGCAGCGTTCTAAGCGGGAGCTCCTACAATGAGCAGTTCTTC. Translation gives CASSVLSGSSYNEQFF. The variable domain in full, with the rest retrieved from reference TRBV9 and TRBJ2-1, is DSGVTQTPKHLITATGQRVTLRCSPRSGDLSVYWYQQSLDQGLQFLIQYYNGEERAKGNILERFSAQQFPDLHSELNLSSLELGDSALYFCASSVLSGSSYNEQFFGPGTRLTVL.

The chain employs TRBV28 and TRBJ2-3; 9 bases agree with TRBD2. CDR1 is MDHEN, CDR2 SYDVKM, per germline. This CDR3 is built from 16 residues. V trimming: 6 bases; J trimming: 2 bases; junction bases outside the gene matches: 9. CDR3 protein: CASSRASSGNTDTQYF. The CDR3 DNA sequence: TGTGCCAGCAGCCGAGCCTCTAGCGGGAACACAGATACGCAGTATTTT.

The rearrangement links TRBV27 to TRBJ1-1; a possible D gene is TRBD1 (5 bases). Germline V gives CDR1 MNHEY, CDR2 SMNVEV (reference sequence). V lost 2 bases to trimming and J lost 2 bases, with 9 bases between them. This CDR3 is 14 amino acids long. The CDR3 DNA reads TGTGCCAGCAGTTTACTGGGGCTTAACACTGAAGCTTTCTTT. Translated: CASSLLGLNTEAFF.

The CDR3 bases are TGTGCCAGCAGTTCGACTAGCTTGATCTACAATGAGCAGTTCTTC. It encodes CASSSTSLIYNEQFF. The chain employs TRBV28 and TRBJ2-1; 7 bases map to TRBD2. CDR3 length: 15 amino acids. Germline CDR1 and CDR2: MDHEN and SYDVKM. V lost 4 bases and J lost 3; bases outside the gene matches: 6. Drawing the rest from reference TRBV28 and TRBJ2-1, the complete variable domain is DVKVTQSSRYLVKRTGEKVFLECVQDMDHENMFWYRQDPGLGLRLIYFSYDVKMKEKGDIPEGYSVSREKKERFSLILESASTNQTSMYLCASSSTSLIYNEQFFGPGTRLTVL.

This clone was seen a few times. The rearrangement joins TRBV12-5 to TRBJ2-1, with D hard to call. The germline V gene encodes CDR1 LGHNT and CDR2 FRNRAP. V lost 7 bases and J 10 bases, leaving 14 bases between the germline ends. The CDR3 length is 12 residues. CDR3 DNA: TGTGCTAGTGCCATTGAGGCACGCGAGCAGTTCTTC. The encoded protein is CASAIEAREQFF. Full variable domain (outside the CDR3, taken from reference TRBV12-5 and TRBJ2-1): DARVTQTPRHKVTEMGQEVTMRCQPILGHNTVFWYRQTMMQGLELLAYFRNRAPLDDSGMPKDRFSAEMPDATLATLKIQPSEPRDSAVYFCASAIEAREQFFGPGTRLTVL.

V and J are TRBV11-1 and TRBJ2-3, with D possibly TRBD2 on 6 matching bases. The CDR3 contains 15 residues. Germline CDR1 SGHAT, CDR2 FQDESV (reference sequence). The ends were cut back, 5 bases at V and 4 bases at J, with 16 bases in the middle. This CDR3 is CASSPEGRVADTQYF. The CDR3, as DNA: TGTGCCAGCAGCCCGGAGGGGAGAGTGGCAGATACGCAGTATTTT. Variable domain in full (rest from reference TRBV11-1 and TRBJ2-3): EAEVAQSPRYKITEKSQAVAFWCDPISGHATLYWYRQILGQGPELLVQFQDESVVDDSQLPKDRFSAERLKGVDSTLKIQPAELGDSAMYLCASSPEGRVADTQYFGPGTRLTVL.

The CDR3 spells CASSFGEGEKLFF. The CDR3 nucleotides are TGTGCCAGCAGTTTTGGGGAGGGTGAAAAACTGTTTTTT. V gene TRBV12-3 or TRBV12-4 combines with J gene TRBJ1-4; D unresolved. V lost 3 bases to trimming and J lost 7 bases, with 9 bases between them. CDR3 length: 13 residues.

The chain is built from TRBV14 and TRBJ2-1, with TRBD2 matching 7 bases. This CDR3 has 16 amino acids. The V segment lost 1 base and the J segment 4 bases; nucleotides outside the gene matches: 7. The V gene's germline CDR1 is SGHDN and CDR2 FVKESK. The CDR3 region is CASSQVLSGPYNEQFF. As DNA, the CDR3 is TGTGCCAGCAGCCAAGTTCTTAGCGGGCCATACAATGAGCAGTTCTTC.

V and J are TRBV28 and TRBJ2-6; the match to TRBD1 covers 8 bases. The CDR3 loop spans 14 amino acids. Looked up from germline, CDR1 is MDHEN and CDR2 is SYDVKM. The junction had 2 bases not matched to a gene; V was cut back by 10 bases and J by 0 bases. The CDR3: CATTGGSGANVLTF. The CDR3 nucleotides read TGTGCCACCACAGGGGGCTCTGGGGCCAACGTCCTGACTTTC.

V usage is TRBV7-2 and J usage is TRBJ2-1; 13 bases align to TRBD2. CDR1 and CDR2 from the germline V gene are SGHTA and FQGNSA. The junction had 7 bases not matched to a gene; V was cut back by 4 bases and J by 10 bases. This CDR3 region has 15 residues. The CDR3: CASSWRVGLAGEQFF. In DNA, the CDR3 is TGTGCCAGCAGCTGGAGGGTGGGACTAGCGGGAGAGCAGTTCTTC.

The chain combines TRBV5-4 with TRBJ2-3; D is unclear. The CDR3 is 14 amino acids. Per the germline V gene, CDR1 is SGHNT and CDR2 is YYREEE (reference sequence). V lost 0 bases to trimming and J lost 0 bases, with 5 bases between them. The CDR3 loop is CASSLAGSTDTQYF. In DNA, the CDR3 is TGTGCCAGCAGCTTGGCGGGTAGCACAGATACGCAGTATTTT.

This chain connects TRBV6-2 or TRBV6-3 to TRBJ2-7; D gene unclear. This CDR3 region has 11 residues. The germline CDR1 and CDR2 sequences are MNHEY and SVGEGT. V was pared by 5 bases and J by 3 bases, with 5 bases between. Written as DNA, the CDR3 is TGTGCCAGCAGTATGTACTACGAGCAGTACTTC. Translation gives CASSMYYEQYF.

The chain couples TRBV7-9 to TRBJ2-5; TRBD1 agrees at 10 bases. Germline-derived CDR1 and CDR2 are SEHNR and FQNEAQ (reference sequence). The ends lost 4 bases at V and 4 bases at J; junction bases unmatched: 3. This CDR3 has 14 residues. CDR3 sequence: CASSSTGGLETQYF. The DNA for the CDR3 is TGTGCCAGCAGCTCGACAGGGGGCTTAGAGACCCAGTACTTC. The whole variable domain, filled in from reference TRBV7-9 and TRBJ2-5, reads DTGVSQNPRHKITKRGQNVTFRCDPISEHNRLYWYRQTLGQGPEFLTYFQNEAQLEKSRLLSDRFSAERPKGSFSTLEIQRTEQGDSAMYLCASSSTGGLETQYFGPGTRLLVL.

The chain employs TRBV19 and TRBJ2-3, with 7 nucleotides matching TRBD1. Unmatched junction bases numbered 6, after V lost 7 bases and J lost 2 bases. Germline lookup yields CDR1 LNHDA and CDR2 SQIVND (reference sequence). This CDR3 comprises 14 residues. CDR3 DNA: TGTGCCAGTACGACAGGGATCTCCACAGATACGCAGTATTTT. It codes for CASTTGISTDTQYF.

Of note for this clone: This may stem from a read error, because a much larger clone lies one nucleotide away. The rearrangement uses TRBV5-1 and TRBJ2-7; 8 nucleotides match TRBD1. J lost 0 bases, V lost 0 bases, and 2 bases had no gene match. The CDR3 contains 15 residues. Germline V CDR1 and CDR2: SGHRS, YFSETQ. The CDR3 DNA reads TGCGCCAGCAGCTTGGGGACAGGGTCCTCCTACGAGCAGTACTTC. Residues: CASSLGTGSSYEQYF. Drawing the rest from reference TRBV5-1 and TRBJ2-7, the complete variable domain is KAGVTQTPRYLIKTRGQQVTLSCSPISGHRSVSWYQQTPGQGLQFLFEYFSETQRNKGNFPGRFSGRQFSNSRSEMNVSTLELGDSALYLCASSLGTGSSYEQYFGPGTRLTVT.

V and J are TRBV4-3 and TRBJ2-7; 11 bases are a match to TRBD2. CDR1 is LGHNA, CDR2 YSLEER, per germline. Trimming removed 3 bases from V and 3 bases from J; junction bases left unmatched: 10. This CDR3 has 17 amino acids. CDR3 bases: TGCGCCAGCAGCCAGGGGGACTGGACTAGCGGGTTCTACGAGCAGTACTTC. This sequence encodes CASSQGDWTSGFYEQYF.

This chain uses TRBV7-8 with TRBJ2-7; a possible D gene is TRBD2 (5 bases). V was trimmed by 5 bases and J by 6 bases, leaving 17 bases between them. The CDR3 consists of 14 residues. From germline, CDR1 is SGHVS and CDR2 FQNEAQ. CDR3 amino acids: CASSSSSYSGEQYF. The CDR3 DNA reads as TGTGCCAGCAGCAGCTCTAGCTACTCGGGCGAGCAGTACTTC.

The rearrangement uses TRBV24-1 and TRBJ2-1; 8 bases fit TRBD2. This CDR3 comprises 12 residues. Germline V CDR1 and CDR2: KGHDR, SFDVKD. J lost 15 bases, V lost 3 bases, and 6 bases had no gene match. The CDR3 DNA reads TGTGCCACCAGTGATCCAGCGGGAGCGCGGTTCTTC. Translation gives CATSDPAGARFF.

The rearrangement joins TRBV9 to TRBJ2-1, with 12 bases fitting TRBD2. Trimming removed 4 bases from V and 10 bases from J; junction bases left unmatched: 12. The CDR3 loop spans 16 amino acids. Germline-derived CDR1 and CDR2 are SGDLS and YYNGEE. The chain's CDR3 is CASSPGTSGRPREQFF. As DNA, the CDR3 is TGTGCCAGCAGCCCGGGGACTAGCGGGCGTCCAAGGGAGCAGTTCTTC. Filled out from reference TRBV9 and TRBJ2-1, the complete variable domain reads DSGVTQTPKHLITATGQRVTLRCSPRSGDLSVYWYQQSLDQGLQFLIQYYNGEERAKGNILERFSAQQFPDLHSELNLSSLELGDSALYFCASSPGTSGRPREQFFGPGTRLTVL.

This chain joins TRBV7-9 and TRBJ1-3; D is unclear. This CDR3 has 13 amino acids. Germline V gene lookup returns CDR1 SEHNR and CDR2 FQNEAQ (reference sequence). V lost 7 bases to trimming and J lost 4 bases, with 11 bases between them. The CDR3 DNA follows: TGTGCCAGCACGAGCCTTGAGGGAAACACCATATATTTT. Residues: CASTSLEGNTIYF.